The T cell receptor beta chain described here comes from a study of human T cells and chemical hapten exposure (dated by TCRdb to the early 2020s). In the study overall: Libraries were pooled for sequencing, and variation in per-sample TCR yields was attributed mainly to small differences in library volumes within the pool. Peripheral blood TCR repertoire changes were tracked in vivo in alopecia patients during primary and secondary sensitization to the hapten diphenylcyclopropenone (DPC). For every blood RNA sample, sequencing covered both the TCR alpha and TCR beta chains.

Many counts were recorded for this clonotype. Its antigen remains undetermined. Nothing much larger sits one base from this clone, and base qualities are not available. What the authors observed across the whole study: No change with DPC sensitization was found in the number of TCRs above 1 in 1000 frequency, and no evidence of global repertoire structure alterations was found. Repeated subsampling changed both the strength of the expansion versus patch-test correlation and the threshold at which that correlation became significant.

The method behind the library was RACE. Instrument on record: NextSeq 500. Library preparation attached unique molecular identifiers to individual cDNA molecules for quantitative, reproducible TCR counting. Per the authors' processing: The median number of TCRs per sample was around 96,000, ranging from about 20,000 to 750,000. The Decombinator software suite was used to annotate V, J and CDR3 in the TCR reads. To make PS versus PT1 abundance plots, every sample was subsampled to the same number of TCRs (28,000). TCRs were defined as expanded if absent before sensitization and observed at least eight times at the 2-week time point. The raw public reads went through TCRdb reprocessing: fastp at Q25, MiXCR clone calling, in-frame beta chains kept. Rows matching on CDR3 protein sequence are summarized as one entry with the most common DNA and genes. The V and J calls follow TCRdb's processing rather than the paper's. This sample comprises 35,000 to 50,000 distinct CDR3 sequences, 3.5% to 4.5% of them detected only once. The ten largest make up 1.6% of the sample.

Taken with the paper, the label for time point translates to: healthy volunteer bleed at 2 weeks. Total RNA was extracted from unfractionated whole blood collected in Tempus Blood RNA tubes. As TCR sequencing controls, about 5 healthy volunteers were used, with blood taken at day 0, 2 weeks and 6 weeks. From the cysteine up to the phenylalanine, the CDR3 has a length of 13 residues. Only the CDR3 DNA stays, 39 bases, in frame from base 1. V is clipped by 5 bases and J by 4 bases, and the sequence between their germline boundaries is 9 bases long. The V gene is TRBV12-3 or TRBV12-4 and the J gene is TRBJ1-5; no D gene is confidently identified. Sample: whole blood. The TCR sequence derives from a female donor in good health. Some clones in this sample may be carry-over from other donors' samples. The CDR3 has the sequence CASSEYQNQPQHF. The nucleotide sequence is TGTGCCAGCAGTGAATATCAAAATCAGCCCCAGCATTTT.